The 25 T cell receptor beta chains below were found in one sample sequenced in a study of cytomegalovirus exposure and HLA in healthy donors. Primers for the PCR totalled 60 Vbeta and 13 Jbeta. This table comes from immunoSEQ multiplex PCR, and its TCRdb copy is limited to in-frame clones, with some not included. The sample lists 90,000 or so clones; around 73% were seen once. Sequencing was done on a sample of PBMCs. The source of these receptors is a woman between 40 and 50 years old in good health and CMV-seronegative.

The V and J genes are TRBV7-9 and TRBJ2-1; maybe TRBD2 (5 bases). CDR1 and CDR2 from the germline V gene are SEHNR and FQNEAQ (reference sequence). The CDR3 is 17 amino acids. The V and J ends lost 3 bases and 7 bases respectively, with 22 bases between them. The CDR3 loop is CASSFNLASSARNEQFF. CDR3 bases: TGTGCCAGCAGCTTTAACTTAGCGTCCTCGGCGAGAAATGAGCAGTTCTTC. The whole variable domain, remainder taken from reference TRBV7-9 and TRBJ2-1, is DTGVSQNPRHKITKRGQNVTFRCDPISEHNRLYWYRQTLGQGPEFLTYFQNEAQLEKSRLLSDRFSAERPKGSFSTLEIQRTEQGDSAMYLCASSFNLASSARNEQFFGPGTRLTVL.

V gene TRBV5-1 combines with J gene TRBJ1-5, with 11 bases aligning to TRBD1. Germline CDR1 reads SGHRS; CDR2 reads YFSETQ. Trimming at V came to 4 bases and at J to 3 bases, leaving 3 bases not matched to a gene. The CDR3 contains 15 residues. CDR3: CASSKDRGPNQPQHF. In DNA form, the CDR3 reads TGCGCCAGCAGCAAGGACAGGGGGCCCAATCAGCCCCAGCATTTT.

V is TRBV7-6 and J is TRBJ2-1; D perhaps matches TRBD2 (6 bases). The CDR3 length is 19 residues. The ends were cut back, 3 bases at V and 0 bases at J, with 21 bases in the middle. Germline loops: CDR1 SGHVS, CDR2 FNYEAQ. The CDR3 nucleotides read TGTGCCAGCAGCTTTAGCGGCGGTTCAGAGCCCAGCTCCTACAATGAGCAGTTCTTC. It translates to CASSFSGGSEPSSYNEQFF.

Here the CDR3 reads CASSFEAGRQETQYF. CDR3 nucleotide sequence: TGTGCCAGCAGCTTCGAAGCGGGCCGCCAAGAGACCCAGTACTTC. V gene TRBV7-9 combines with J gene TRBJ2-5; D may be TRBD2 (6 bases). The CDR3 has 15 residues. Trimming stripped 3 bases from V and 1 base from J, with 12 bases between. Per the germline V gene, CDR1 is SEHNR and CDR2 is FQNEAQ (reference sequence).

The V gene is TRBV6-1, the J gene TRBJ2-7; no firm D call. The ends were cut back, 6 bases at V and 0 bases at J, with 15 bases in the middle. The CDR3 has 15 amino acids. CDR1 is MNHNS and CDR2 is SASEGT in the germline V gene. In DNA, the CDR3 is TGTGCCAGCAGGCTGTTAGATTCTAGCTCCTACGAGCAGTACTTC. This translates into CASRLLDSSSYEQYF.

The DNA of the CDR3 is TGTGCCAGCAGGGGGCTTCGTGGGAACACTGAAGCTTTCTTT. Protein: CASRGLRGNTEAFF. The chain has TRBV6-5 and TRBJ1-1; the D gene is possibly TRBD1 (5 bases). Trimming removed 6 bases from V and 1 base from J, with 12 bases in between. Per germline, CDR1 MNHEY and CDR2 SVGAGI. This CDR3 has 14 amino acids.

This clone was recorded a few times. The rearrangement joins TRBV5-1 to TRBJ1-2; D might be TRBD1 (5 bases). CDR1 is SGHRS and CDR2 is YFSETQ in the germline V gene. Trimming removed 4 bases from V and 0 bases from J, with 13 bases in between. The CDR3 covers 15 residues. CDR3 residues: CASSVGAAANYGYTF. CDR3 nucleotides: TGCGCCAGCAGCGTTGGGGCAGCAGCTAACTATGGCTACACCTTC.

About this clone: A read error may produce the germline difference seen at one junction end. The V call is TRBV9, the J call TRBJ1-2; 7 bases match TRBD1. The CDR3 covers 14 residues. CDR1 SGDLS and CDR2 YYNGEE come from the germline V gene. The CDR3 region is CVSSERGPTLGYTF. The CDR3 nucleotides are TGTGTCAGCAGCGAGAGGGGGCCTACTCTTGGCTACACCTTC.

The rearrangement links TRBV10-3 to TRBJ1-2; TRBD1 might be the D (5 bases). This CDR3 has 15 amino acids. The germline V gene encodes CDR1 ENHRY and CDR2 SYGVKD. Between the trimmed V and J ends, which lost 2 bases and 2 bases, there was a span of 12 bases. The CDR3 protein is CAISEMAGKNYGYTF. The CDR3 DNA reads as TGTGCCATCAGTGAGATGGCAGGGAAGAACTATGGCTACACCTTC.

With respect to this clone: Distinct nucleotide sequences in the sample also encode this CDR3. The chain joins TRBV27 to TRBJ1-5; 9 bases are a match to TRBD1. The CDR3 sequence is 14 residues long. With 6 bases clipped from V and 1 base from J, the junction kept 1 base outside the gene matches. Germline V CDR1 and CDR2: MNHEY, SMNVEV (reference sequence). CDR3: CASRDRGSNQPQHF. The CDR3, as DNA: TGTGCCAGCAGGGACAGGGGAAGCAATCAGCCCCAGCATTTT.

CDR3 protein: CASSGDFHYEQYF. The CDR3 DNA reads TGTGCCAGCAGCGGGGACTTCCACTACGAGCAGTACTTC. The chain links TRBV9 to TRBJ2-7; D is possibly TRBD2 (6 bases). V was trimmed by 3 bases and J by 3 bases, leaving 10 bases between them. CDR1 and CDR2 (germline): SGDLS, YYNGEE. CDR3 size: 13 residues.

A single count supports this clone. This chain connects TRBV5-6 to TRBJ2-7; 7 bases align to TRBD1. This CDR3 region has 17 residues. Germline loops: CDR1 SGHDT, CDR2 YYEEEE. Trimming removed 0 bases from V and 4 bases from J; junction bases left unmatched: 13. The CDR3 loop is CASSLVGVRQGRYEQYF. CDR3 DNA sequence: TGTGCCAGCAGCTTGGTAGGGGTGAGACAGGGAAGGTACGAGCAGTACTTC.

The chain combines TRBV29-1 with TRBJ2-7, with a tentative D call TRBD1 (6 bases). CDR1 is SQVTM and CDR2 is ANQGSEA in the germline V gene. Trimming took off 4 bases at V and 5 bases at J, with 12 bases between the two ends. The CDR3 is 12 residues long. The CDR3 DNA sequence: TGCAGCGTTGGGCGGCAGGGGAACGAGCAGTACTTC. It translates to CSVGRQGNEQYF.

This CDR3 reads CASSYISGNTEAFF. The CDR3 coding sequence is TGCGCCAGCAGCTATATTTCAGGGAACACTGAAGCTTTCTTT. The chain carries TRBV5-1 and TRBJ1-1; D is undetermined. Trimming took off 3 bases at V and 1 base at J, with 10 bases between the two ends. This CDR3 is built from 14 residues. CDR1 is SGHRS and CDR2 is YFSETQ in the germline V gene.

This clone occurred many times. This CDR3 is CASYREREAFF. Here the CDR3 DNA reads TGTGCCAGTTACAGGGAGCGGGAAGCTTTCTTT. The genes are TRBV19 and TRBJ1-1; D is possibly TRBD1 (6 bases). The V and J ends lost 8 bases and 8 bases respectively, with 12 bases between them. From germline, CDR1 is LNHDA and CDR2 SQIVND (reference sequence). The CDR3 runs to 11 residues.

This clone showed up just once. This rearrangement joins TRBV7-2 to TRBJ2-7; 9 bases match TRBD1. With 0 bases clipped from V and 3 bases from J, the junction kept 3 bases outside the gene matches. CDR3 length equals 15 residues. Germline V gene sequence: CDR1 SGHTA, CDR2 FQGNSA. CDR3 in amino acids: CASSLAQGQGYEQYF. In DNA form, the CDR3 reads TGTGCCAGCAGCTTAGCCCAGGGACAGGGCTACGAGCAGTACTTC.

The V gene is TRBV19, the J gene TRBJ1-4, with 9 bases matching TRBD1. The trim removed 7 bases at V and 6 bases at J, leaving 6 bases unmatched. Per the germline V gene, CDR1 is LNHDA and CDR2 is SQIVND (reference sequence). This CDR3 region has 14 residues. The CDR3 coding sequence is TGTGCCAGTAAGAGGGACAGGGAAGATGAAAAACTGTTTTTT. Protein: CASKRDREDEKLFF.

The rearrangement links TRBV20-1 to TRBJ1-2; D not resolved. Per the germline V gene, CDR1 is DFQATT and CDR2 is SNEGSKA (reference sequence). CDR3 length: 10 amino acids. Trimming left V 7 bases short and J 8 bases short, with 11 bases between. CDR3 sequence reads: CSGLGDGYTF. The CDR3 nucleotides read TGCAGTGGTCTGGGAGACGGCTACACCTTC.

The CDR3 protein is CASSLVAGGEAFF. The CDR3 coding sequence is TGTGCCAGCAGCTTAGTGGCAGGGGGGGAAGCTTTCTTT. The chain has TRBV7-3 and TRBJ1-1; the match to TRBD1 covers 7 bases. The CDR3 contains 13 residues. V dropped 2 bases and J dropped 8; count of bases not matched to a gene: 5. Germline-derived CDR1 and CDR2 are SGHTA and FQGTGA.

The V gene is TRBV6-1, the J gene TRBJ2-7; 7 bases align to TRBD1. This CDR3 has 15 residues. The V segment lost 5 bases and the J segment 4 bases; nucleotides outside the gene matches: 11. Germline V gene lookup returns CDR1 MNHNS and CDR2 SASEGT. CDR3 sequence (DNA): TGTGCCAGCAGTTTTTCCCTAAAACAGGGGTACGAGCAGTACTTC. This encodes CASSFSLKQGYEQYF.

The chain employs TRBV29-1 and TRBJ2-5; D is perhaps TRBD1 (5 bases). Trimming removed 1 base from V and 2 bases from J, with 11 bases in between. Germline V gene sequence: CDR1 SQVTM, CDR2 ANQGSEA. This CDR3 is built from 14 residues. DNA for the CDR3: TGCAGCGTTGAAGGTAGGGGCAGTCAAGAGACCCAGTACTTC. Protein: CSVEGRGSQETQYF.

This chain joins TRBV5-6 and TRBJ1-1; the match to TRBD1 covers 10 bases. The CDR3 is 15 residues long. J gave up 2 bases and V 3 bases, and 4 bases lay outside the gene matches. Looked up from germline, CDR1 is SGHDT and CDR2 is YYEEEE. This chain's CDR3 is CASSSDRGRNTEAFF. Here the CDR3 DNA reads TGTGCCAGCAGCTCCGACAGGGGGCGAAACACTGAAGCTTTCTTT. The whole variable domain, filled in from reference TRBV5-6 and TRBJ1-1, reads DAGVTQSPTHLIKTRGQQVTLRCSPKSGHDTVSWYQQALGQGPQFIFQYYEEEERQRGNFPDRFSGHQFPNYSSELNVNALLLGDSALYLCASSSDRGRNTEAFFGQGTRLTVV.

This clone appeared once. J is TRBJ1-6 and V is TRBV27; maybe TRBD1 (6 bases). Trimming cost V 5 bases and J 9 bases, with 11 bases left between them. Germline V gene lookup returns CDR1 MNHEY and CDR2 SMNVEV (reference sequence). The CDR3 is made up of 13 amino acids. CDR3 bases: TGTGCCAGCAGTCCAGTAGGGGGTTCACCCCTCCACTTT. It encodes CASSPVGGSPLHF.

Comments on this clone: Germline is not matched at one junction end, which may reflect a read error. This rearrangement joins TRBV7-7 to TRBJ2-5; tentatively, D is TRBD1 (6 bases). The CDR3 totals 14 residues. CDR1 is SSHAT, CDR2 FNYEAQ, per germline (reference sequence). CDR3 region: CASSSFTGTKTQYF. CDR3 in DNA: TGTGCTAGCAGCTCCTTTACCGGGACAAAGACCCAGTACTTC.

The V call is TRBV18, the J call TRBJ2-2, with D uncertain. The CDR3 covers 12 residues. Deletions cut 4 bases from V and 2 bases from J, with 2 bases between. The V gene's germline CDR1 is KGHSH and CDR2 LQKENI. The CDR3 sequence is CASSLNTGELFF. The DNA of the CDR3 is TGTGCCAGCTCACTAAACACCGGGGAGCTGTTTTTT.